The 12 T cell receptor beta chains reported below all come from one sample, sequenced in a study of blood T cell repertoires in COVID-19. Profiling relied on immunoSEQ multiplex PCR, and the TCRdb table lists in-frame clones only, not all of them. The repertoire holds tens of thousands of clones, with approximately 85% as singletons. The source material was peripheral blood. Receptors were obtained from a woman aged 60-70 years with acute or convalescent COVID-19.

The J gene is TRBJ1-1, the V gene TRBV29-1, with D uncertain. Between the trimmed V and J ends, which lost 8 bases and 4 bases, there was a span of 17 bases. The CDR3 totals 13 residues. Germline CDR1 SQVTM, CDR2 ANQGSEA. This chain's CDR3 is CSSRRTGPTEAFF. The CDR3 nucleotides read TGCAGCTCTCGTCGCACGGGTCCCACTGAAGCTTTCTTT.

The chain carries TRBV11-1 and TRBJ2-5; D is possibly TRBD2 (5 bases). Trimming stripped 7 bases from V and 5 bases from J, with 17 bases between. CDR3 size: 14 residues. In germline, CDR1 is SGHAT, CDR2 FQDESV (reference sequence). CDR3 residues: CASTNIVSDETQYF. CDR3 in DNA: TGTGCCAGCACGAATATAGTTAGCGACGAGACCCAGTACTTC.

The gene calls are TRBV5-1 and TRBJ1-1; TRBD1 agrees at 7 bases. The CDR3 length is 15 residues. Germline trimming cut 3 bases from V and 4 bases from J; bases unmatched to any gene: 9. Germline V gives CDR1 SGHRS, CDR2 YFSETQ. The CDR3 bases are TGCGCCAGCAGCTGGTCAGGGACAGAAGGCACTGAAGCTTTCTTT. It encodes CASSWSGTEGTEAFF.

The CDR3 bases are TGCGCCAGCAGTGATCCGGGACTAGCGGGAGTAAATGAGCAGTTCTTC. The encoded protein is CASSDPGLAGVNEQFF. J is TRBJ2-1 and V is TRBV10-2; 14 positions match TRBD2. The germline gives CDR1 WSHSY, CDR2 SAAADI. V was pared by 3 bases and J by 7 bases, with 5 bases of the junction left unmatched. The CDR3 length is 16 residues.

As concerns this clone: The junction and the germline gene differ at one end; a read error may be behind it. The gene calls are TRBV3-1 (or the pseudogene TRBV3-2) and TRBJ1-1; D is unresolved. Germline values: CDR1 LGHDT, CDR2 YNNKEL (reference sequence). This CDR3 comprises 12 residues. CDR3 nucleotide sequence: TGTGCCAGCAGCCAAGGTGTAGATCCCTCGAGCTTT. Translation: CASSQGVDPSSF.

The CDR3 DNA sequence: TGTGCCAGCAGCTTATACCCCCCCGGGACAGCGTTCCAAGAGACCCAGTACTTC. This encodes CASSLYPPGTAFQETQYF. This rearrangement joins TRBV7-2 to TRBJ2-5; TRBD1 aligns across 7 bases. Germline V gene data show CDR1 as SGHTA and CDR2 as FQGNSA. V was pared by 2 bases and J by 1 base, with 13 bases of the junction left unmatched. The CDR3 contains 18 residues.

J is TRBJ2-5 and V is TRBV5-6, with 8 bases aligning to TRBD2. The V gene's germline CDR1 is SGHDT and CDR2 YYEEEE. This CDR3 comprises 14 residues. V lost 0 bases to trimming and J lost 5 bases; unmatched junction nucleotides: 3. The CDR3 nucleotides read TGTGCCAGCAGCTTGGGTTCTAGCGGGGAGACCCAGTACTTC. Amino acid sequence: CASSLGSSGETQYF.

The chain employs TRBV12-2 and TRBJ1-1. TRBV12-2 represents a pseudogene. This CDR3 has 17 amino acids. DNA for the CDR3: TGTGCAAGTCGCTTAGCCCCTCCGGGATCAATGAACACTGAAGCTTTCTTT. Encoded protein: CASRLAPPGSMNTEAFF.

The chain is built from TRBV7-3 and TRBJ1-1; 9 bases map to TRBD1. Per germline, CDR1 SGHTA and CDR2 FQGTGA. V trimming: 4 bases; J trimming: 1 base; junction bases outside the gene matches: 1. This CDR3 has 14 residues. This CDR3 is CASSSTGGNTEAFF. The CDR3 bases are TGTGCCAGCAGCTCGACAGGGGGGAACACTGAAGCTTTCTTT.

The rearrangement links TRBV24-1 to TRBJ2-2, with D possibly TRBD1 on 6 matching bases. Germline CDR1 is KGHDR and CDR2 is SFDVKD. With 5 bases removed from V and 5 bases from J, the gap between germline ends came to 14 bases. The CDR3 runs 15 residues. CDR3 nucleotides: TGTGCCACCAGTGCCAACAGGGCCGAGACCGGGGAGCTGTTTTTT. Translation gives CATSANRAETGELFF.

The V and J genes are TRBV9 and TRBJ2-5; tentatively, D is TRBD2 (6 bases). Germline V lookup: CDR1 SGDLS, CDR2 YYNGEE. Trimming took 3 bases from V and 4 from J, leaving 19 bases between them. CDR3 length equals 16 residues. CDR3 sequence (DNA): TGTGCCAGCAGCGAGGAGGGGCTAGCGAAGGGAGAGACCCAGTACTTC. Translating gives CASSEEGLAKGETQYF.

This clone was observed once. J is TRBJ2-2 and V is TRBV4-1; tentative D call: TRBD2 (5 bases). The CDR3 consists of 15 residues. V lost 1 base and J 3 bases, leaving 9 bases between the germline ends. CDR1 and CDR2 (germline): MGHRA, YSYEKL. The CDR3 region is CASSQVEGYTGELFF. For the CDR3, the DNA is TGCGCCAGCAGCCAAGTTGAGGGCTACACCGGGGAGCTGTTTTTT.